This T cell receptor beta chain comes out of a study of human T cells and chemical hapten exposure. TCRdb independently ran MiXCR on the RACE reads; one entry per CDR3 protein. The sample holds 50,000 to 80,000 distinct CDR3 sequences, approximately 11% seen once. The time point here: patch test 3, about 24 weeks after DPC sensitization. The treatment denotes: therapeutic diphenylcyclopropenone sensitization with weekly scalp DPC. This clonotype has only a few counts. Its antigen is not known. Points from the study as a whole: With alopecia, donors may have immune responses unlike healthy people's. Against controls, expanded TCRs gave rise to significantly more large CDR3 similarity clusters.

This CDR3 region has 18 residues. Looked up from germline, CDR1 is SGHTA and CDR2 is FQGNSA. J gave up 6 bases and V 1 base, and 10 bases lay outside the gene matches. The sequence was obtained from a woman aged 30 to 39 with alopecia areata. Some clones in this sample may be carry-over from other donors' samples. The gene calls are TRBV7-2 and TRBJ2-3; TRBD2 matches at 13 bases. The sequencing used whole blood, collected in connection with sensitization to the hapten diphenylcyclopropenone (DPC). The CDR3 here is CASSLVGTSGAPGDTQYF. CDR3 DNA: TGTGCCAGCAGCTTAGTCGGGACTAGCGGGGCGCCAGGGGATACGCAGTATTTT.